A single sample gave rise to the 5 T cell receptor beta chains below, sequenced in a study of T cell responses to AZD1222 COVID-19 vaccine. Only in-frame clones appear in the TCRdb table, and some are missing; sequencing was by immunoSEQ multiplex PCR. The sample includes roughly 110,000 clones, around 90% seen only once; the top ten take approximately 4.8%. The input for sequencing was peripheral blood, taken 28 days after the second AZD1222 dose. All receptors derive from an adult who received the AZD1222 COVID-19 vaccine.

Worth noting for this clone: The junction does not match germline at one end; this may be a read error. The rearrangement uses TRBV27 and TRBJ1-3, with D unclear. The CDR3 covers 14 residues. Germline assignment: CDR1 MNHEY and CDR2 SMNVEV (reference sequence). CDR3 in DNA: TGTGCCAGCAGTCTATCATGGGATGGAAACACCATATATTTT. This translates into CASSLSWDGNTIYF.

The rearrangement uses TRBV5-1 and TRBJ2-6; no firm D call. CDR1 SGHRS and CDR2 YFSETQ come from the germline V gene. The V gene lost 4 bases and the J gene lost 0 bases, with 8 bases spanning the gap. The CDR3 contains 15 residues. The CDR3 sequence is CASSTSPSGANVLTF. For the CDR3, the DNA is TGCGCCAGCAGCACAAGCCCCTCTGGGGCCAACGTCCTGACTTTC. The full variable domain, its missing parts supplied by reference TRBV5-1 and TRBJ2-6, is KAGVTQTPRYLIKTRGQQVTLSCSPISGHRSVSWYQQTPGQGLQFLFEYFSETQRNKGNFPGRFSGRQFSNSRSEMNVSTLELGDSALYLCASSTSPSGANVLTFGAGSRLTVL.

This clone was counted once. The V call is TRBV18, the J call TRBJ1-2; D not resolved. This CDR3 is 13 amino acids long. V dropped 1 base and J dropped 8 bases, with 11 bases sitting between them. CDR1 and CDR2 from the germline V gene are KGHSH and LQKENI. The CDR3 DNA is TGTGCCAGCTCACCACGGCAGGAAAAGGGCTACACCTTC. Amino acids: CASSPRQEKGYTF.

The V gene is TRBV5-1, the J gene TRBJ2-6; tentatively, D is TRBD1 (5 bases). The CDR3 extends over 18 amino acids. Germline V lookup: CDR1 SGHRS, CDR2 YFSETQ. V lost 4 bases and J 0 bases, leaving 17 bases between the germline ends. The CDR3 DNA sequence: TGCGCCAGCAGCCGAACGACAGATTCGACCTCTGGGGCCAACGTCCTGACTTTC. This codes for CASSRTTDSTSGANVLTF.

This chain joins TRBV27 and TRBJ2-3; TRBD1 matches 9 bases. The germline V gene encodes CDR1 MNHEY and CDR2 SMNVEV (reference sequence). CDR3 length equals 15 residues. V dropped 3 bases and J dropped 0; count of bases not matched to a gene: 1. The CDR3 nucleotides read TGTGCCAGCAGTTTCGGACAGGGGAGCACAGATACGCAGTATTTT. The encoded protein is CASSFGQGSTDTQYF.